This TCR beta chain was documented in a study of control samples from healthy donors and cancer patients. V shed 0 bases and J shed 9 bases, with 4 bases lying between them. CDR1 and CDR2 (germline): SGHKS, YYEKEE (reference sequence). This CDR3 is built from 11 residues. Some clones are missing from TCRdb's copy, which holds only in-frame ones; the method was immunoSEQ multiplex PCR. The data contain about 110,000 clones, over 75% of them singletons. Sequencing was performed on blood. This chain joins TRBV5-5 and TRBJ2-1; D is ambiguous. The clonotype was recovered from a human donor in good health. The donor label of this sample is uncertain. CDR3 sequence (DNA): TGTGCCAGCAGCTTGGCGGCTGAGCAGTTCTTC. Translation gives CASSLAAEQFF.